The 15 T cell receptor beta chains listed next were all sequenced from one sample in a study of blood T cells in healthy people across ages (dated by TCRdb to 2015 to 2017). Receptor libraries were prepared by 5' RACE. The data were produced on an Illumina HiSeq 2500. A second roughly 6 to 12 cycle PCR used a sample-barcoded 5' primer and a J-beta primer mix. TCRdb trimmed public reads at Q25 via fastp, called clones via MiXCR and kept in-frame beta chains. Under each unique CDR3 protein, matching rows form one entry showing the most common genes and DNA. The sample yields hundreds of thousands of distinct CDR3 sequences; 44% were counted once. The biggest ten clones account for around 21% of the sample. Material for sequencing was blood. Every receptor here comes from a man between 60 and 75 years old in good health.

This clonotype was counted only a few times. The V and J genes are TRBV11-1 and TRBJ2-3; 14 bases line up with TRBD2. V lost 4 bases, J lost 1 base, and 10 bases stayed unmatched. Looked up from germline, CDR1 is SGHAT and CDR2 is FQDESV (reference sequence). This CDR3 spans 19 amino acids. DNA of the CDR3: TGTGCCAGCAGCTCCGGACTAGCGGGGGGACCGCTTCGCACAGATACGCAGTATTTT. It codes for CASSSGLAGGPLRTDTQYF. Drawing the rest from reference TRBV11-1 and TRBJ2-3, the complete variable domain is EAEVAQSPRYKITEKSQAVAFWCDPISGHATLYWYRQILGQGPELLVQFQDESVVDDSQLPKDRFSAERLKGVDSTLKIQPAELGDSAMYLCASSSGLAGGPLRTDTQYFGPGTRLTVL.

This chain uses TRBV24-1 with TRBJ2-3; no reliable D call. The CDR3 has 12 amino acids. Trimming took 7 bases from V and 0 from J, leaving 4 bases between them. Per the germline V gene, CDR1 is KGHDR and CDR2 is SFDVKD. This chain's CDR3 is CATSYSTDTQYF. CDR3 coding DNA: TGTGCCACCAGCTACAGCACAGATACGCAGTATTTT.

This clonotype appeared once. The chain is built from TRBV9 and TRBJ1-2, with TRBD1 matching 7 bases. V shed 3 bases and J 0 bases; nucleotides not matched to a gene: 8. The germline gives CDR1 SGDLS, CDR2 YYNGEE. CDR3 length: 16 residues. The CDR3 region is CASSGAGTAANYGYTF. DNA for the CDR3: TGTGCCAGCAGCGGCGCCGGGACAGCCGCTAACTATGGCTACACCTTC.

The rearrangement joins TRBV4-1 to TRBJ2-2; tentatively, D is TRBD2 (5 bases). V lost 4 bases, J lost 0 bases, and 9 bases lay in between. The CDR3 extends over 15 amino acids. Germline V gene lookup returns CDR1 MGHRA and CDR2 YSYEKL. CDR3 region: CASSPRGSNTGELFF. CDR3 coding DNA: TGCGCCAGCAGCCCAAGAGGGTCGAACACCGGGGAGCTGTTTTTT.

This clonotype came up a few times. The CDR3 spells CSARSRRGPYNEQFF. Written as DNA, the CDR3 is TGCAGTGCTAGAAGTAGGAGGGGGCCATACAATGAGCAGTTCTTC. V usage is TRBV20-1 and J usage is TRBJ2-1, with D tentatively TRBD1 (7 bases). The CDR3 runs to 15 residues. V gave up 2 bases and J gave up 4 bases, with 15 bases separating them. Germline values: CDR1 DFQATT, CDR2 SNEGSKA (reference sequence).

V gene TRBV6-2 or TRBV6-3 combines with J gene TRBJ1-1; no firm D call. This CDR3 is 12 amino acids long. V shed 4 bases and J shed 9 bases, with 12 bases lying between them. The V gene's germline CDR1 is MNHEY and CDR2 SVGEGT. The CDR3 loop reads CASSSPGAKAFF. Here the CDR3 DNA reads TGTGCCAGCAGTTCGCCGGGAGCGAAAGCTTTCTTT.

The rearrangement uses TRBV5-1 and TRBJ2-5, with 10 bases aligning to TRBD1. CDR3 length: 18 residues. Germline CDR1 is SGHRS and CDR2 is YFSETQ. With V trimmed by 0 bases and J by 5 bases, 13 bases remained unmatched. The CDR3 DNA reads as TGCGCCAGCAGCTTGGGACAGGGGGCGAGGGGTAGGATGGAGACCCAGTACTTC. Translating gives CASSLGQGARGRMETQYF.

This clonotype was recorded many times. The rearrangement joins TRBV9 to TRBJ2-3; 10 bases agree with TRBD2. The CDR3 has 19 residues. After removal of 0 bases from V and 4 bases from J, the junction contained 14 bases not matched to a gene. Germline CDR1 reads SGDLS; CDR2 reads YYNGEE. CDR3 residues: CASSVGWGLQRGGADTQYF. CDR3 nucleotide sequence: TGTGCCAGCAGCGTAGGATGGGGTCTTCAGCGGGGGGGCGCAGATACGCAGTATTTT.

At least ten counts were recorded for this clonotype. The chain links TRBV20-1 to TRBJ1-2, with 7 bases identical to TRBD1. The junction had 13 bases not matched to a gene; V was cut back by 5 bases and J by 7 bases. The CDR3 has 14 amino acids. The V gene's germline CDR1 is DFQATT and CDR2 SNEGSKA (reference sequence). Here the CDR3 reads CSAYEQGIGVGYTF. CDR3 nucleotide sequence: TGCAGTGCTTATGAACAGGGGATTGGGGTTGGCTACACCTTC.

The chain has TRBV7-2 and TRBJ1-5; 8 nucleotides line up with TRBD1. V dropped 5 bases and J dropped 5; count of bases not matched to a gene: 20. CDR1 is SGHTA, CDR2 FQGNSA, per germline. This CDR3 comprises 19 residues. The CDR3 DNA follows: TGTGCCAGCAGCCTTCCCAGGCCACCCGGGACAGGCGCTGATCAGCCCCAGCATTTT. Translating gives CASSLPRPPGTGADQPQHF. The full variable domain, its missing parts supplied by reference TRBV7-2 and TRBJ1-5, is GAGVSQSPSNKVTEKGKDVELRCDPISGHTALYWYRQSLGQGLEFLIYFQGNSAPDKSGLPSDRFSAERTGGSVSTLTIQRTQQEDSAVYLCASSLPRPPGTGADQPQHFGDGTRLSIL.

The chain is built from TRBV20-1 and TRBJ2-1, with 10 bases fitting TRBD2. J was trimmed by 0 bases and V by 4 bases; bases with no gene match: 9. Germline lookup yields CDR1 DFQATT and CDR2 SNEGSKA (reference sequence). The CDR3 loop spans 17 amino acids. The CDR3 loop is CSAILRAGGISYNEQFF. The DNA for the CDR3 is TGCAGTGCTATACTTCGAGCGGGGGGGATCTCCTACAATGAGCAGTTCTTC.

J is TRBJ2-2 and V is TRBV11-2; no clear D gene. V was pared by 7 bases and J by 4 bases, with 16 bases between. CDR1 is SGHAT, CDR2 FQNNGV, per germline. The CDR3 consists of 15 residues. The CDR3 DNA follows: TGTGCCAGCACGCCCCTCGTGGTCGCCACCGGGGAGCTGTTTTTT. It translates to CASTPLVVATGELFF.

This clonotype has more than one count but fewer than ten. The V and J genes are TRBV7-9 and TRBJ1-1, with D unresolved. This CDR3 has 14 amino acids. Germline V gene sequence: CDR1 SEHNR, CDR2 FQNEAQ (reference sequence). V was clipped by 2 bases and J by 0 bases, with 7 bases between them. The CDR3 DNA reads TGTGCCAGCAGCTTATTGGCCATGAACACTGAAGCTTTCTTT. Amino acid sequence: CASSLLAMNTEAFF. Looking up the rest from reference TRBV7-9 and TRBJ1-1 gives the full variable domain: DTGVSQNPRHKITKRGQNVTFRCDPISEHNRLYWYRQTLGQGPEFLTYFQNEAQLEKSRLLSDRFSAERPKGSFSTLEIQRTEQGDSAMYLCASSLLAMNTEAFFGQGTRLTVV.

The chain links TRBV6-1 to TRBJ2-5; the match to TRBD2 covers 8 bases. The CDR3 is made up of 15 amino acids. The ends lost 4 bases at V and 0 bases at J; junction bases unmatched: 4. Germline lookup yields CDR1 MNHNS and CDR2 SASEGT. CDR3 residues: CASSGSTSDQETQYF. CDR3 coding DNA: TGTGCCAGCAGTGGATCGACTAGCGACCAAGAGACCCAGTACTTC.

This chain joins TRBV9 and TRBJ2-3, with 7 nucleotides matching TRBD2. The CDR3 is made up of 15 amino acids. After removal of 2 bases from V and 5 bases from J, the junction contained 8 bases not matched to a gene. CDR1 and CDR2 from the germline V gene are SGDLS and YYNGEE. CDR3 amino acids: CASSVVAGDLDTQYF. CDR3 nucleotides: TGTGCCAGCAGCGTTGTGGCGGGGGATCTAGATACGCAGTATTTT. Together with reference TRBV9 and TRBJ2-3, the CDR3 gives the full variable domain: DSGVTQTPKHLITATGQRVTLRCSPRSGDLSVYWYQQSLDQGLQFLIQYYNGEERAKGNILERFSAQQFPDLHSELNLSSLELGDSALYFCASSVVAGDLDTQYFGPGTRLTVL.